The entry below gives a single T cell receptor (beta chain) sequence along with its context. Molecular barcoding with unique molecular identifiers was used for the TCRbeta library. Using its own MiXCR run on the PCR reads, TCRdb lists one record per CDR3 protein. The data contain hundreds of thousands of distinct CDR3 sequences, 15% to 20% of them singletons. The sample comes from a study of T-cell reconstitution after alpha-beta-depleted transplantation in children. With 1 base removed from V and 7 bases from J, the gap between germline ends came to 10 bases. This CDR3 is built from 13 residues. Germline values: CDR1 SEHNR, CDR2 FQNEAQ (reference sequence).

This TCR was recovered from a male patient between 2 and 15 years old who had a stem cell transplant for acute lymphoblastic leukemia, so the T cells may come from the graft donor. Source: PBMCs, mostly from graft donor cells, taken 360 days after TCRalphabeta/CD19-depleted stem cell transplant. The V call is TRBV7-9, the J call TRBJ1-1; weak D call: TRBD1 (6 bases). The DNA for the CDR3 is TGTGCCAGCAGCTTAGTACAGGGAATTGAAGCTTTCTTT. This translates into CASSLVQGIEAFF. Full variable domain (outside the CDR3, taken from reference TRBV7-9 and TRBJ1-1): DTGVSQNPRHKITKRGQNVTFRCDPISEHNRLYWYRQTLGQGPEFLTYFQNEAQLEKSRLLSDRFSAERPKGSFSTLEIQRTEQGDSAMYLCASSLVQGIEAFFGQGTRLTVV.